These 2 T cell receptor beta chains share one sample of origin, sequenced in a study of cytomegalovirus exposure and HLA in healthy donors. A multiplex PCR was run with 60 Vbeta primers and 13 Jbeta primers. Data came from immunoSEQ multiplex PCR; TCRdb stores just in-frame clones and leaves some out. The sample yields about 140,000 clones, about 80% seen once. Sequencing used PBMCs. The receptors derive from a man aged 30-40 years in good health.

The V call is TRBV7-8, the J call TRBJ1-2; 10 nucleotides agree with TRBD1. The CDR3 sequence is 14 residues long. V trimming: 5 bases; J trimming: 8 bases; junction bases outside the gene matches: 8. The germline V gene encodes CDR1 SGHVS and CDR2 FQNEAQ. CDR3 loop: CASSRSGTGVGYTF. CDR3 nucleotides: TGTGCCAGCAGCCGATCCGGGACAGGGGTCGGCTACACCTTC.

Written as DNA, the CDR3 is TGCGCCAGCAGCTCAGTCCCGGGACAGGGCGGACGGACTGAAGCTTTCTTT. This encodes CASSSVPGQGGRTEAFF. The V gene is TRBV5-1, the J gene TRBJ1-1; 9 bases map to TRBD1. With 3 bases clipped from V and 5 bases from J, the junction kept 14 bases outside the gene matches. The germline V gene has CDR1 SGHRS and CDR2 YFSETQ. The CDR3 consists of 17 residues.